This entry lists 23 T cell receptor beta chains sequenced from one sample in a study of early T cells in non-severe SARS-CoV-2 infection. TCRdb reprocessed the 5' RACE reads with MiXCR, giving one entry per CDR3 protein. Of approximately 66,000 distinct CDR3 sequences in the sample, roughly 13% were seen once. The sample was whole blood. The receptor source for this set is an adult who was a healthcare worker with PCR-confirmed SARS-CoV-2 infection or an uninfected control (not recorded which).

The table lists this clonotype with many counts. The chain is built from TRBV29-1 and TRBJ1-1; D gene ambiguous. This CDR3 region has 10 residues. V was trimmed by 4 bases and J by 7 bases, leaving 7 bases between them. CDR1 and CDR2 from the germline V gene are SQVTM and ANQGSEA. CDR3 region: CSVGHLEAFF. The CDR3 DNA sequence: TGCAGCGTTGGACATCTTGAAGCTTTCTTT.

There are many counts of this clonotype. This rearrangement joins TRBV29-1 to TRBJ2-2; D gene uncertain. The CDR3 contains 12 residues. V shed 7 bases and J shed 1 base, with 7 bases lying between them. CDR1 and CDR2 from the germline V gene are SQVTM and ANQGSEA. The DNA of the CDR3 is TGCAGCGGCTGGGAGAACACCGGGGAGCTGTTTTTT. It encodes CSGWENTGELFF.

This clonotype was seen at least ten times. The chain has TRBV7-6 and TRBJ1-3, with TRBD1 identical over 8 bases. Germline CDR1 SGHVS, CDR2 FNYEAQ. The CDR3 extends over 17 amino acids. The trim removed 5 bases at V and 0 bases at J, leaving 9 bases unmatched. CDR3 amino acids: CASSAHGQGNSGNTIYF. CDR3 sequence (DNA): TGTGCCAGCAGCGCACATGGACAGGGAAACTCTGGAAACACCATATATTTT. The full variable domain, with the rest looked up from reference TRBV7-6 and TRBJ1-3, is GAGVSQSPRYKVTKRGQDVALRCDPISGHVSLYWYRQALGQGPEFLTYFNYEAQQDKSGLPNDRFSAERPEGSISTLTIQRTEQRDSAMYRCASSAHGQGNSGNTIYFGEGSWLTVV.

Notes on this clonotype: A much larger clone differs by one base, so this may be a read error. No conserved phenylalanine or tryptophan is present at the end of the CDR3, so a read error is the likely explanation. CDR3 in amino acids: CASSQGAYNEQFL. Written as DNA, the CDR3 is TGTGCCAGCAGCCAAGGGGCCTACAATGAGCAGTTCCTC. The chain is built from TRBV3-1 and TRBJ2-1; D remains unclear. The length of the CDR3 is 13 residues. V gave up 1 base and J gave up 2 bases, with 3 bases separating them. Germline CDR1 LGHDT, CDR2 YNNKEL (reference sequence).

In this sample, this clonotype turned up a few times. The chain employs TRBV7-6 and TRBJ1-2, with 9 positions matching TRBD1. J gave up 4 bases and V 2 bases, and 8 bases lay outside the gene matches. Germline CDR1 reads SGHVS; CDR2 reads FNYEAQ. This CDR3 is built from 16 residues. This CDR3 reads CASSLSTGGGGYGYTF. CDR3 nucleotide sequence: TGTGCCAGCAGCTTATCTACAGGGGGCGGAGGCTATGGCTACACCTTC.

This clonotype was counted ten times or more. The V and J genes are TRBV6-6 and TRBJ2-1, with no clear D. CDR3 length: 11 residues. Trimming pared 8 bases from V and 3 bases from J, leaving 5 bases between. CDR1 and CDR2 (germline): MNHNY, SVGAGI (reference sequence). DNA of the CDR3: TGTGCCAGCCTAAGCTACAATGAGCAGTTCTTC. Translated: CASLSYNEQFF.

The CDR3 reads CASSQGERESTDTQYF. CDR3 DNA: TGTGCCAGCAGCCAAGGGGAGCGGGAAAGCACAGATACGCAGTATTTT. V and J are TRBV4-2 and TRBJ2-3; TRBD2 matches at 7 bases. The CDR3 is 16 residues long. Germline V CDR1 and CDR2: LGHNA, YNFKEQ. V lost 1 base and J lost 0; bases outside the gene matches: 4.

V and J are TRBV5-5 and TRBJ1-2; D remains ambiguous. This CDR3 comprises 16 residues. CDR1 is SGHKS, CDR2 YYEKEE, per germline (reference sequence). Trimming took 4 bases from V and 1 from J, leaving 17 bases between them. For the CDR3, the DNA is TGTGCCAGCAGCCTATCCTCCTCCGGACGTAACTATGGCTACACCTTC. As protein: CASSLSSSGRNYGYTF.

The J gene is TRBJ2-3, the V gene TRBV5-1; the D call may be TRBD1 or TRBD2 (5 bases each). The V and J ends lost 9 bases and 1 base respectively, with 9 bases between them. Germline V lookup: CDR1 SGHRS, CDR2 YFSETQ. The CDR3 extends over 12 amino acids. The CDR3, as DNA: TGCGCCACCCGGGACCGCACAGATACGCAGTATTTT. Its protein is CATRDRTDTQYF.

There are a few counts of this clonotype. At one end, the junction sequence differs from germline, possibly due to a read error. The chain combines TRBV18 with TRBJ2-5; D might be TRBD1 or TRBD2, each matching 5 bases. This CDR3 is 12 amino acids long. CDR1 is KGHSH, CDR2 LQKENI, per germline. The CDR3 reads CASSPTLGTVDF. The CDR3 bases are TGTGCCAGCTCACCCACCTTAGGGACGGTGGACTTC.

This clonotype was counted only a few times. The chain is built from TRBV3-1 and TRBJ2-1; tentatively, D is TRBD1 or TRBD2 (6 bases each). Trimming left V 0 bases short and J 0 bases short, with 15 bases between. The germline gives CDR1 LGHDT, CDR2 YNNKEL (reference sequence). The CDR3 contains 18 residues. The CDR3 nucleotides read TGTGCCAGCAGCCAAGATGTGGGGGGCCCGATCTCCTACAATGAGCAGTTCTTC. It translates to CASSQDVGGPISYNEQFF.

This clonotype was counted at least ten times. The DNA for the CDR3 is TGCGCCAGCAGCCAAGGTCTGTTGAGCTCTGGAAACACCATATATTTT. Amino acid sequence: CASSQGLLSSGNTIYF. The chain uses TRBV4-1 and TRBJ1-3; D ambiguous. The CDR3 is made up of 16 amino acids. Germline lookup yields CDR1 MGHRA and CDR2 YSYEKL. V shed 1 base and J shed 0 bases, with 10 bases lying between them.

The chain uses TRBV29-1 and TRBJ2-3; D remains unclear. Germline CDR1 reads SQVTM; CDR2 reads ANQGSEA. CDR3 length: 8 residues. The CDR3 nucleotides read TGCAGGTCAGATACGCAGTATTTT. Protein product: CRSDTQYF.

The sample holds a few counts of this clonotype. V and J are TRBV15 and TRBJ2-3; no firm D call. The CDR3 extends over 13 amino acids. Looked up from germline, CDR1 is LNHNV and CDR2 is YYDKDF (reference sequence). Trimming cost V 0 bases and J 10 bases, with 11 bases left between them. CDR3 region: CATSRDLQKAQYF. The DNA for the CDR3 is TGTGCCACCAGCAGAGATCTCCAGAAGGCGCAGTATTTT.

This clonotype was seen ten or more times. This chain uses TRBV18 with TRBJ1-1, with 8 bases identical to TRBD1. There are 14 residues in the CDR3. J gave up 3 bases and V 4 bases, and 4 bases lay outside the gene matches. Germline CDR1 reads KGHSH; CDR2 reads LQKENI. CDR3 loop: CASSLTTGDTEAFF. In nucleotides, the CDR3 is TGTGCCAGCTCACTAACGACAGGGGACACTGAAGCTTTCTTT. Full variable domain (outside the CDR3, taken from reference TRBV18 and TRBJ1-1): NAGVMQNPRHLVRRRGQEARLRCSPMKGHSHVYWYRQLPEEGLKFMVYLQKENIIDESGMPKERFSAEFPKEGPSILRIQQVVRGDSAAYFCASSLTTGDTEAFFGQGTRLTVV.

The V call is TRBV29-1, the J call TRBJ2-2; D not resolved. Germline V CDR1 and CDR2: SQVTM, ANQGSEA. This CDR3 comprises 13 residues. Trimming removed 7 bases from V and 4 bases from J, with 13 bases in between. The CDR3 protein is CSGSQLGTGELFF. CDR3 DNA: TGCAGCGGCTCACAGTTGGGCACCGGGGAGCTGTTTTTT.

The V and J genes are TRBV5-5 and TRBJ2-2; no definite D call. The germline V gene encodes CDR1 SGHKS and CDR2 YYEKEE (reference sequence). CDR3 length: 12 amino acids. V lost 3 bases and J lost 6, with 6 bases in between. CDR3 protein: CASSWGPGELFF. In nucleotides, the CDR3 is TGTGCCAGCAGCTGGGGTCCCGGGGAGCTGTTTTTT. Complete variable domain (other parts from reference TRBV5-5 and TRBJ2-2): DAGVTQSPTHLIKTRGQQVTLRCSPISGHKSVSWYQQVLGQGPQFIFQYYEKEERGRGNFPDRFSARQFPNYSSELNVNALLLGDSALYLCASSWGPGELFFGEGSRLTVL.

This clonotype was picked up many times. The V and J genes are TRBV29-1 and TRBJ2-7, with D uncertain. Germline V gives CDR1 SQVTM, CDR2 ANQGSEA. The CDR3 totals 11 residues. Trimming pared 6 bases from V and 3 bases from J, leaving 9 bases between. CDR3 loop: CSVGRDYEQYF. The CDR3 DNA follows: TGCAGCGTAGGAAGGGACTACGAGCAGTACTTC.

In this sample, this clonotype turned up a few times. The V call is TRBV7-6, the J call TRBJ1-1; a weak D match, TRBD1 (5 bases). V was shortened by 1 base and J by 6 bases, with 15 bases between the two germline ends. The germline V gene has CDR1 SGHVS and CDR2 FNYEAQ. The CDR3 is 15 amino acids. The CDR3 is CASSLGAGIVAEAFF. In DNA, the CDR3 is TGTGCCAGCAGCTTAGGAGCAGGGATTGTCGCTGAAGCTTTCTTT.

The V and J genes are TRBV29-1 and TRBJ2-7; 11 bases are shared with TRBD2. Germline trimming cut 6 bases from V and 2 bases from J; bases unmatched to any gene: 12. This CDR3 comprises 16 residues. Germline V gives CDR1 SQVTM, CDR2 ANQGSEA. This CDR3 is CSVGTATSGITYEQYF. In nucleotides, the CDR3 is TGCAGCGTCGGGACCGCGACTAGCGGGATTACCTACGAGCAGTACTTC.

This clonotype was seen ten or more times. The chain carries TRBV7-2 and TRBJ1-5; 10 nucleotides match TRBD1. The CDR3 loop spans 15 amino acids. Unmatched junction bases numbered 7, after V lost 4 bases and J lost 7 bases. CDR1 and CDR2 from the germline V gene are SGHTA and FQGNSA. CDR3 DNA sequence: TGTGCCAGCAGCTCGTCCGGGACAGGGGTACAGCCCCAGCATTTT. Translated, it gives CASSSSGTGVQPQHF.

This clonotype came up many times. The CDR3 is CASSYIGNTEAFF. Written as DNA, the CDR3 is TGTGCCAGCAGTTACATAGGGAACACTGAAGCTTTCTTT. The genes are TRBV6-2 or TRBV6-3 and TRBJ1-1; D gene unclear. There are 13 residues in the CDR3. CDR1 is MNHEY and CDR2 is SVGEGT in the germline V gene. Trimming shortened V by 2 bases and J by 1 base, and 5 bases separated the two germline ends.

The chain combines TRBV7-2 with TRBJ1-3; 7 bases line up with TRBD1. The CDR3 has 16 residues. Per germline, CDR1 SGHTA and CDR2 FQGNSA. With 5 bases clipped from V and 3 bases from J, the junction kept 10 bases outside the gene matches. CDR3 DNA sequence: TGTGCCAGCAGCACCAGACAGGGACTTTTTGGAAACACCATATATTTT. This sequence encodes CASSTRQGLFGNTIYF.